The 8 T cell receptor beta chains below were found in one sample sequenced in a study of blood T cells in healthy people across ages. Through a sample-barcoded 5' primer and a J-beta primer mix, a second PCR was run for roughly 7 to 11 cycles. TCRdb itself ran the 5' RACE reads through MiXCR, one entry per CDR3 protein. The table lists about 900,000 distinct CDR3 sequences, 55% to 65% of them singletons. Sequenced: blood. The receptors were sampled from a man aged 25 to 40 in good health.

The chain couples TRBV7-2 to TRBJ2-7, with D possibly being TRBD2 (5 bases). Germline CDR1 SGHTA, CDR2 FQGNSA. Trimming took off 0 bases at V and 5 bases at J, with 29 bases between the two ends. The CDR3 loop spans 20 amino acids. CDR3 sequence reads: CASSLARWQALGTSRNEQYF. Written as DNA, the CDR3 is TGTGCCAGCAGCTTAGCGCGTTGGCAGGCACTAGGAACTAGTAGGAACGAGCAGTACTTC.

V is TRBV7-9 and J is TRBJ2-1; 8 nucleotides line up with TRBD2. The CDR3 extends over 16 amino acids. V shed 4 bases, J shed 8 bases, and the junction held 13 bases outside the gene matches. CDR1 is SEHNR and CDR2 is FQNEAQ in the germline V gene (reference sequence). CDR3 sequence: CASSSKVLAGMDEQFF. In nucleotides, the CDR3 is TGTGCCAGCAGCTCTAAGGTATTAGCGGGGATGGATGAGCAGTTCTTC.

This clonotype was observed a handful of times. This chain uses TRBV4-2 with TRBJ2-1, with TRBD2 matching 11 bases. After removal of 3 bases from V and 3 bases from J, the junction contained 1 base not matched to a gene. In germline, CDR1 is LGHNA, CDR2 YNFKEQ. This CDR3 comprises 15 residues. The CDR3 sequence: CASSHSGGGYNEQFF. The CDR3 nucleotides read TGTGCCAGCAGCCATAGCGGGGGGGGCTACAATGAGCAGTTCTTC.

This clonotype was counted only a few times. This chain uses TRBV3-1 with TRBJ2-5, with D hard to call. Trimming removed 0 bases at V and 5 bases at J, with 4 bases between. From germline, CDR1 is LGHDT and CDR2 YNNKEL (reference sequence). The CDR3 is 12 residues long. The CDR3 DNA is TGTGCCAGCAGCCAAGAGCGGGAGACCCAGTACTTC. Translated: CASSQERETQYF.

This clonotype was found a few times. The J gene is TRBJ2-3, the V gene TRBV10-3; TRBD1 agrees at 8 bases. The CDR3 covers 16 residues. V gave up 8 bases and J gave up 3 bases; unmatched junction bases: 13. Germline V gene lookup returns CDR1 ENHRY and CDR2 SYGVKD. CDR3 region: CAIADFTDRETDTQYF. DNA of the CDR3: TGTGCCATCGCGGATTTTACGGACAGGGAAACAGATACGCAGTATTTT.

The chain has TRBV7-3 and TRBJ2-1, with 10 bases identical to TRBD1. The CDR3 is 14 amino acids. Losses at the gene ends were 3 bases for V and 9 bases for J; bases not matched to a gene: 5. Germline V CDR1 and CDR2: SGHTA, FQGTGA. CDR3 nucleotides: TGTGCCAGCAGCTTGACAGGGGGCGGCTCTGAGCAGTTCTTC. Amino acids: CASSLTGGGSEQFF.

This sequence joins TRBV5-5 and TRBJ2-5; possibly TRBD2 for D (6 bases). Looked up from germline, CDR1 is SGHKS and CDR2 is YYEKEE (reference sequence). This CDR3 has 10 residues. V lost 6 bases and J 11 bases, leaving 11 bases between the germline ends. The CDR3 is CASTGGEQYF. The CDR3 DNA is TGTGCCAGCACCGGAGGGGAGCAGTACTTC.

The chain links TRBV3-1 to TRBJ2-1; 8 positions agree with TRBD2. There are 14 residues in the CDR3. Germline V gene data show CDR1 as LGHDT and CDR2 as YNNKEL (reference sequence). V shed 0 bases, J shed 7 bases, and the junction held 2 bases outside the gene matches. The CDR3 here is CASSQDRGGNEQFF. Written as DNA, the CDR3 is TGTGCCAGCAGCCAAGATCGGGGGGGGAATGAGCAGTTCTTC.